The 28 T cell receptor beta chains presented below share a single source sample, sequenced in a study of early stage breast cancer tumors. Sequenced by immunoSEQ multiplex PCR; TCRdb stores in-frame clones only, minus some. The profile shows nearly 70,000 clones, approximately 84% of them singletons. The sample taken for sequencing was blood. The source of these receptors is a person in their 40s with breast cancer.

The rearrangement links TRBV6-6 to TRBJ2-7; TRBD2 agrees at 7 bases. The CDR3 spans 13 residues. Trimming took 5 bases from V and 5 from J; bases not matched to a gene: 6. Germline V gene sequence: CDR1 MNHNY, CDR2 SVGAGI (reference sequence). The CDR3 region is CASSPGGRNEQYF. The DNA of the CDR3 is TGTGCCAGCAGTCCCGGGGGGAGAAACGAGCAGTACTTC.

The rearrangement joins TRBV6-6 to TRBJ2-2, with TRBD1 matching 10 bases. The CDR3 loop spans 15 amino acids. Germline V gene data show CDR1 as MNHNY and CDR2 as SVGAGI (reference sequence). Unmatched junction bases numbered 8, after V lost 8 bases and J lost 5 bases. The CDR3 sequence: CASVWTGGVTGELFF. The CDR3 DNA follows: TGTGCCAGCGTATGGACAGGGGGTGTTACCGGGGAGCTGTTTTTT.

This chain connects TRBV6-1 to TRBJ1-1; maybe TRBD1 (5 bases). This CDR3 contains 13 residues. Trimming stripped 6 bases from V and 6 bases from J, with 14 bases between. Germline loops: CDR1 MNHNS, CDR2 SASEGT. The chain's CDR3 is CASSQTEGAEAFF. DNA of the CDR3: TGTGCCAGCAGCCAGACAGAGGGCGCTGAAGCTTTCTTT.

This rearrangement joins TRBV28 to TRBJ2-7, with 8 bases that match TRBD1. The germline CDR1 and CDR2 sequences are MDHEN and SYDVKM. This CDR3 has 13 residues. V dropped 4 bases and J dropped 6; count of bases not matched to a gene: 5. CDR3 in amino acids: CASSSGQGREQYF. The CDR3 nucleotides are TGTGCCAGCAGTTCAGGACAGGGTCGCGAGCAGTACTTC.

This clone was recorded a few times. CDR3 nucleotide sequence: TGTGCCAGCAGTTTATCGCTTGAGCAGTTCTTC. Protein product: CASSLSLEQFF. The chain employs TRBV28 and TRBJ2-1; D gene unclear. CDR3 length equals 11 residues. Deletions cut 1 base from V and 9 bases from J, with 4 bases between. CDR1 MDHEN and CDR2 SYDVKM come from the germline V gene. The whole variable domain, filled in from reference TRBV28 and TRBJ2-1, reads DVKVTQSSRYLVKRTGEKVFLECVQDMDHENMFWYRQDPGLGLRLIYFSYDVKMKEKGDIPEGYSVSREKKERFSLILESASTNQTSMYLCASSLSLEQFFGPGTRLTVL.

V usage is TRBV25-1 and J usage is TRBJ2-7, with 7 positions matching TRBD1. Losses at the gene ends were 3 bases for V and 6 bases for J; bases not matched to a gene: 5. The CDR3 covers 13 residues. Germline V gene sequence: CDR1 MGHDK, CDR2 SYGVNS. CDR3 in amino acids: CASSDRQGSEQYF. For the CDR3, the DNA is TGTGCCAGCAGTGACAGACAGGGAAGCGAGCAGTACTTC.

The chain has TRBV29-1 and TRBJ2-3; the D gene is possibly TRBD1 (6 bases). V lost 3 bases and J lost 3, with 13 bases in between. The CDR3 extends over 14 amino acids. Germline values: CDR1 SQVTM, CDR2 ANQGSEA. CDR3 region: CSVDLWQGTDTQYF. For the CDR3, the DNA is TGCAGCGTTGATCTGTGGCAGGGGACAGATACGCAGTATTTT.

The V call is TRBV28, the J call TRBJ2-7; tentative D call: TRBD2 (6 bases). The CDR3 consists of 14 residues. Germline V gene lookup returns CDR1 MDHEN and CDR2 SYDVKM. V lost 6 bases to trimming and J lost 6 bases, with 18 bases between them. CDR3 DNA sequence: TGTGCCAGCAGCCGCCTTCGGGGGAAACGCGAGCAGTACTTC. Protein sequence: CASSRLRGKREQYF.

The rearrangement joins TRBV7-9 to TRBJ1-2; TRBD1 is a possible D gene (5 bases). CDR3 length equals 13 residues. V lost 5 bases and J lost 3, with 10 bases in between. Germline CDR1 and CDR2: SEHNR and FQNEAQ (reference sequence). CDR3: CASSTQVDYGYTF. The CDR3 DNA reads as TGTGCCAGCAGCACACAGGTCGACTATGGCTACACCTTC.

The chain joins TRBV4-1 to TRBJ2-2, with 12 bases identical to TRBD1. With V trimmed by 4 bases and J by 7 bases, 19 bases remained unmatched. Germline V gene data show CDR1 as MGHRA and CDR2 as YSYEKL. The CDR3 extends over 20 amino acids. CDR3 in amino acids: CASSRKDLTGTGGDHGELFF. CDR3 coding DNA: TGCGCCAGCAGCCGGAAAGATCTGACCGGGACAGGGGGCGATCACGGGGAGCTGTTTTTT.

The chain couples TRBV5-1 to TRBJ2-7; the D is unclear. Trimming removed 4 bases at V and 2 bases at J, with 13 bases between. Germline loops: CDR1 SGHRS, CDR2 YFSETQ. This CDR3 contains 14 residues. The CDR3 nucleotides read TGCGCCAGCAGCCCGGGCGACGGAACCTACGAGCAGTACTTC. It yields the protein CASSPGDGTYEQYF.

The J gene is TRBJ2-4, the V gene TRBV19; the D gene is possibly TRBD2 (5 bases). This CDR3 has 14 amino acids. V was trimmed by 2 bases and J by 8 bases, leaving 13 bases between them. In germline, CDR1 is LNHDA, CDR2 SQIVND (reference sequence). The CDR3 loop is CASSISRVTDIQYF. The CDR3 DNA is TGTGCCAGTAGTATATCGCGGGTTACGGACATTCAGTACTTC.

The CDR3, as DNA: TGTGCCAGCGGACCGGGTCATCGGTTCTTC. Its translation: CASGPGHRFF. The J gene is TRBJ2-1, the V gene TRBV7-8; D is ambiguous. Germline CDR1 reads SGHVS; CDR2 reads FQNEAQ. This CDR3 has 10 residues. V was pared by 8 bases and J by 15 bases, with 14 bases between. The variable domain in full, completed from reference TRBV7-8 and TRBJ2-1, reads GAGVSQSPRYKVAKRGQDVALRCDPISGHVSLFWYQQALGQGPEFLTYFQNEAQLDKSGLPSDRFFAERPEGSVSTLKIQRTQQEDSAVYLCASGPGHRFFGPGTRLTVL.

V is TRBV9 and J is TRBJ2-3; D call uncertain. In germline, CDR1 is SGDLS, CDR2 YYNGEE. This CDR3 region has 14 residues. The V and J ends lost 3 bases and 2 bases respectively, with 10 bases between them. CDR3 protein: CASSASWVTDTQYF. CDR3 nucleotide sequence: TGTGCCAGCAGCGCCTCCTGGGTCACAGATACGCAGTATTTT. The full variable domain, with the rest looked up from reference TRBV9 and TRBJ2-3, is DSGVTQTPKHLITATGQRVTLRCSPRSGDLSVYWYQQSLDQGLQFLIQYYNGEERAKGNILERFSAQQFPDLHSELNLSSLELGDSALYFCASSASWVTDTQYFGPGTRLTVL.

The chain couples TRBV13 to TRBJ2-1; D gene ambiguous. V was shortened by 0 bases and J by 6 bases, with 12 bases between the two germline ends. CDR1 and CDR2 from the germline V gene are PRHDT and FYEKMQ (reference sequence). The CDR3 is made up of 15 amino acids. The CDR3: CASSLGPLDLNEQFF. The CDR3 DNA follows: TGTGCCAGCAGCTTAGGACCCCTAGACCTCAATGAGCAGTTCTTC.

In its sample, this clone was seen a few times. CDR3 sequence: CASSQVRAYEQYF. The CDR3, as DNA: TGTGCCAGCAGCCAAGTCAGGGCATACGAGCAGTACTTC. V is TRBV4-2 and J is TRBJ2-7; TRBD1 is a possible D gene (5 bases). Germline values: CDR1 LGHNA, CDR2 YNFKEQ. Trimming took 1 base from V and 4 from J, leaving 8 bases between them. The CDR3 is 13 residues long.

This rearrangement joins TRBV6-1 to TRBJ2-7, with D perhaps given as TRBD1 or TRBD2 (5 bases each). CDR3 size: 10 residues. V shed 10 bases and J shed 7 bases, with 11 bases lying between them. Germline V lookup: CDR1 MNHNS, CDR2 SASEGT. The CDR3 loop is CATGLWEQYF. In DNA, the CDR3 is TGTGCCACGGGGCTTTGGGAGCAGTACTTC.

This sequence joins TRBV5-6 and TRBJ2-7; D may match TRBD1 or TRBD2 (7 bases each). The ends were cut back, 4 bases at V and 4 bases at J, with 15 bases in the middle. CDR1 and CDR2 from the germline V gene are SGHDT and YYEEEE. The CDR3 is 14 amino acids. The DNA of the CDR3 is TGTGCCAGCAGCGGGGAGGGGGCAGGGTACGAGCAGTACTTC. Translation: CASSGEGAGYEQYF. The full variable domain, with the rest looked up from reference TRBV5-6 and TRBJ2-7, is DAGVTQSPTHLIKTRGQQVTLRCSPKSGHDTVSWYQQALGQGPQFIFQYYEEEERQRGNFPDRFSGHQFPNYSSELNVNALLLGDSALYLCASSGEGAGYEQYFGPGTRLTVT.

CDR3 in amino acids: CASSLRGANYGYTF. The CDR3 nucleotides read TGTGCCAGCAGTCTTCGGGGGGCTAACTATGGCTACACCTTC. V is TRBV27 and J is TRBJ1-2; D may be TRBD1 (5 bases). Germline-derived CDR1 and CDR2 are MNHEY and SMNVEV (reference sequence). Deletions cut 5 bases from V and 0 bases from J, with 10 bases between. CDR3 size: 14 residues.

The chain combines TRBV19 with TRBJ1-5, with D maybe TRBD1 (5 bases). The V gene's germline CDR1 is LNHDA and CDR2 SQIVND (reference sequence). Between the trimmed V and J ends, which lost 7 bases and 2 bases, there was a span of 15 bases. The CDR3 length is 15 residues. Here the CDR3 DNA reads TGTGCCAGTACCTCAATGGCGACAGGCAATCAGCCCCAGCATTTT. Its translation: CASTSMATGNQPQHF.

This chain uses TRBV2 with TRBJ2-3; perhaps TRBD1 as D (5 bases). V gave up 7 bases and J gave up 1 base, with 12 bases separating them. The germline CDR1 and CDR2 sequences are SNHLY and FYNNEI. The CDR3 is 14 residues long. The CDR3, as DNA: TGTGCCAGCAAGGAAGGGGCGGGCACAGATACGCAGTATTTT. Translated, it gives CASKEGAGTDTQYF.

This clone was seen a handful of times. This chain's CDR3 is CASSRTSVYEQYF. The CDR3 region has the DNA TGTGCCAGCAGTAGGACTAGCGTCTACGAGCAGTACTTC. The rearrangement links TRBV6-1 to TRBJ2-7; TRBD2 aligns across 9 bases. The CDR3 runs to 13 residues. V dropped 5 bases and J dropped 3; count of bases not matched to a gene: 2. Germline loops: CDR1 MNHNS, CDR2 SASEGT.

V and J are TRBV28 and TRBJ2-4; 7 bases match TRBD2. CDR1 is MDHEN and CDR2 is SYDVKM in the germline V gene. With 5 bases clipped from V and 3 bases from J, the junction kept 7 bases outside the gene matches. The CDR3 is made up of 15 amino acids. The CDR3 loop reads CASSLRGGNKNIQYF. CDR3 DNA: TGTGCCAGCAGTCTTAGGGGAGGGAACAAAAACATTCAGTACTTC.

V usage is TRBV5-5 and J usage is TRBJ2-1; 9 bases map to TRBD2. V lost 4 bases to trimming and J lost 4 bases; unmatched junction nucleotides: 3. The CDR3 has 14 amino acids. In germline, CDR1 is SGHKS, CDR2 YYEKEE (reference sequence). The CDR3, as DNA: TGTGCCAGCAGCCCGACTAGCGGTTACAATGAGCAGTTCTTC. This sequence encodes CASSPTSGYNEQFF. The variable domain in full, completed from reference TRBV5-5 and TRBJ2-1, reads DAGVTQSPTHLIKTRGQQVTLRCSPISGHKSVSWYQQVLGQGPQFIFQYYEKEERGRGNFPDRFSARQFPNYSSELNVNALLLGDSALYLCASSPTSGYNEQFFGPGTRLTVL.

The chain recombines TRBV28 with TRBJ1-1; D is ambiguous. The CDR3 covers 15 residues. The V end was cut by 7 bases, the J end by 0 bases, with 15 bases between. CDR1 and CDR2 from the germline V gene are MDHEN and SYDVKM. The CDR3 loop reads CASNSPVRVNTEAFF. The CDR3 coding sequence is TGTGCCAGCAACTCCCCTGTCCGAGTGAACACTGAAGCTTTCTTT.

J is TRBJ1-1 and V is TRBV9, with a tentative D call TRBD1 (6 bases). Per the germline V gene, CDR1 is SGDLS and CDR2 is YYNGEE. The CDR3 spans 13 residues. Trimming removed 6 bases at V and 1 base at J, with 10 bases between. CDR3 DNA sequence: TGTGCCAGCACCGGGGGCGCGAACACTGAAGCTTTCTTT. Protein product: CASTGGANTEAFF.

This chain uses TRBV6-1 with TRBJ2-7; either TRBD1 or TRBD2 may fit D (5 bases each). The CDR3 covers 15 residues. Germline CDR1 reads MNHNS; CDR2 reads SASEGT. V lost 6 bases to trimming and J lost 3 bases, with 18 bases between them. CDR3 sequence reads: CASRDRLGTLYEQYF. The CDR3 DNA sequence: TGTGCCAGCAGGGACCGGTTAGGGACCCTCTACGAGCAGTACTTC.

In DNA form, the CDR3 reads TGTGCCACCAGCAGGGGGCGGCGGGAGAGAGGAGATGAGCAGTTCTTC. Amino acid sequence: CATSRGRRERGDEQFF. The chain employs TRBV15 and TRBJ2-1; TRBD2 matches 7 bases. The CDR3 sequence is 16 residues long. Trimming removed 3 bases from V and 8 bases from J; junction bases left unmatched: 13. Germline loops: CDR1 LNHNV, CDR2 YYDKDF (reference sequence).